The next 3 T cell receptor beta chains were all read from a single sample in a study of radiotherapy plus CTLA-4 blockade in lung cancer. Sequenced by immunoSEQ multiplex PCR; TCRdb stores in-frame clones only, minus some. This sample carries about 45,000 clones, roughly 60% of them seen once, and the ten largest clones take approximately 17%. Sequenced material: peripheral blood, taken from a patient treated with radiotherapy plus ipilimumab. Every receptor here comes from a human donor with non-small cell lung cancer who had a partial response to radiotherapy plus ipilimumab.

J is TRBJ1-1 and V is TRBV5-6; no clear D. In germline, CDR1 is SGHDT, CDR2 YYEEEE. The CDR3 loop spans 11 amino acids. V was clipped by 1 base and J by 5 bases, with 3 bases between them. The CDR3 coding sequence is TGTGCCAGCAGCTTGTATACTGAAGCTTTCTTT. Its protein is CASSLYTEAFF.

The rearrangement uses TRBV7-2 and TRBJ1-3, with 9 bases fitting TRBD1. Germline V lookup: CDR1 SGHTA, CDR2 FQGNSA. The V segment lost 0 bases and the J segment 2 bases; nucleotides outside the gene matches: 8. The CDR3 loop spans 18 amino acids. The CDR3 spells CASSLAGSRQGAGNTIYF. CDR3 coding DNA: TGTGCCAGCAGCTTAGCCGGGAGCAGACAGGGGGCTGGAAACACCATATATTTT.

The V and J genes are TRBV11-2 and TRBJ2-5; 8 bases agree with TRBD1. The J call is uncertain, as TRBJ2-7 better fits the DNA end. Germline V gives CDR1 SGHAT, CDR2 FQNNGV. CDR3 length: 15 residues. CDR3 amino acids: CASSLYRGKTYEQYF. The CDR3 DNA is TGTGCCAGCAGCTTGTACAGGGGGAAGACCTACGAGCAGTACTTC.